This T cell receptor beta chain was captured by sequencing in a study of beta chain features in type 1 diabetes. From germline, CDR1 is GTSNPN and CDR2 SVGIG (reference sequence). V dropped 2 bases and J dropped 2 bases, with 2 bases sitting between them. The CDR3 is made up of 11 amino acids. Study-wide results and limits: When cDNA is sequenced, cells with high TCR expression could be over-represented. Fewer junction insertions and more nucleotide deletions appeared in type 1 diabetes patients. HLA influence on TCRB rearrangement stayed unresolved here. The study found moderately but significantly shorter TCRB CDR3s in all four CD4+ subsets of Type 1 diabetes patients.

TCRB transcripts that were expressed got sequenced, as all of the isolated RNA had been reverse transcribed. Here immunoSEQ multiplex PCR was the method, and the copy in TCRdb shows in-frame clones only, minus some. Here the sample spans over 650,000 clones, around 15% being singletons. As concerns this clone: Its target is not known. Other nucleotide sequences from this sample produce the same CDR3.

This TCR came from a man younger than 35 with type 1 diabetes. Sequenced input: naive CD4+ T cells from blood. The chain links TRBV30 to TRBJ2-3, with D hard to call. CDR3 nucleotides: TGTGCCTGGAGTTTCACAGATACGCAGTATTTT. Residues: CAWSFTDTQYF.